This T cell receptor beta chain was sequenced in a study of beta chain features in type 1 diabetes. What was sequenced were expressed TCRB transcripts, since all of the isolated RNA had been reverse transcribed. TCRdb's table, derived via immunoSEQ multiplex PCR, lists solely in-frame clones and lacks some. Here the sample spans about 170,000 clones, roughly 7.1% being singletons. Sorted populations all had greater than 95% purity. Trimming took off 0 bases at V and 7 bases at J, with 7 bases between the two ends. The germline CDR1 and CDR2 sequences are DFQATT and SNEGSKA (reference sequence). The CDR3 runs to 11 residues. In the case of this clone: Antigen: not known.

Study-wide results and limits: In the patient group, naive, central memory and Treg TCRB repertoires seemed more alike than in the healthy donor group. Significant though moderate, a shortening of TCRB CDR3s appeared in all four CD4+ subsets of Type 1 diabetes patients. The question of HLA type influencing TCRB rearrangement was one that remained unresolved here. At VDJ recombination sites, type 1 diabetes patients had fewer insertions and more deleted nucleotides.

The chain carries TRBV20-1 and TRBJ2-7; D gene uncertain. The sequence came from a woman between 40 and 50 years old with type 1 diabetes. Sequences were obtained from central memory CD4+ T cells from blood. This CDR3 reads CSARESKEQYF. Here the CDR3 DNA reads TGCAGTGCTAGAGAAAGCAAAGAGCAGTACTTC.